This T cell receptor (beta chain) emerged from a study of T cells in localized non-small cell lung cancer (dated by TCRdb to the early 2020s). Background for the entire study: Comparing tumors with uninvolved tumor-adjacent lungs, the study looked at the T cell repertoires of roughly 250 patients with early-stage NSCLC. The cohort comprised around 250 treatment-naïve NSCLC patients with resected, localized lung tumors. A mean age of about 66 years was recorded for the NSCLC patients, of whom approximately 130 were male and about a hundred were female. Broad study findings and their caveats: Because the study design was exploratory, TCR variables were selected using unadjusted p-values without false-discovery rate correction. Of the top 100 tumor clones, a median of roughly 57 were detected in paired uninvolved adjacent lung; roughly 26 were also among that lung's top 100. Because multi-region sequencing of the tumors was not done, intratumor heterogeneity could not be ruled out. The highest T cell clonality was observed in uninvolved tumor-adjacent lung, where clonality exceeded that of tumor, suggesting that antigenic responses were more focused in uninvolved tumor-adjacent lung. Higher T cell density in blood was associated with longer overall survival, whereas higher clonality in adjacent lung was associated with shorter survival.

In regard to this clone: Its cognate antigen has yet to be identified. Base qualities are not recorded, but no much larger clone differs from it by a single base.

The immunoSEQ Assay was used to sequence TCR beta CDR3 regions from DNA. The published analysis was carried out like this. T cell density was computed as TCR beta template counts normalized to usable DNA estimated by amplifying housekeeping genes. The preseqR package was used to estimate richness by extrapolating to 400,000 templates for PBMC samples and to 120,000 templates for tissue samples. Clonality was taken to be one minus Pielou's evenness. To identify tissue-enriched TCRs, differential abundance testing was run on productive amino-acid clonotypes with a minimum total count of 5 and an alpha of 0.1. The Jaccard Index and the Morisita Overlap Index were used to measure repertoire overlap between compartments. GLIPH grouped TCR beta CDR3s together with public tetramer-defined viral CDR3s, and a viral motif had to include at least three viral sequences and show V-gene enrichment. The clones in this table, taken by TCRdb from immuneACCESS, are in-frame only. Not every clone is retained; where verified, under half of the shortfall comes from an unresolved V gene, and the cause of the rest is unknown. V, J and clone size were drawn from that table, and D and trimming were deduced from the DNA. This sample is represented by a few thousand clones; 24% of them were singletons. The ten largest account for about 12% of the sample.

The CDR3 starts with the cysteine, ends with the phenylalanine, and has 15 residues. The kept DNA is CDR3 alone, 45 bases in frame from the first base. V is shortened by 1 base, J by 4 bases, and the region joining them spans 11 bases. Via the germline V gene, CDR1 is KGHSH and CDR2 LQKENI. At diagnosis, peripheral blood, uninvolved tumor-adjacent lung and tumor were collected and stored as a combination of fresh-frozen and FFPE material. The clonotype originates from a man aged 35 to 69 with stage I squamous cell lung carcinoma. The chain is assembled from TRBV18 and TRBJ1-5; TRBD1 might be the D gene, on 6 matching bases. The sample consisted of lung tumor tissue, taken before any cancer treatment. CDR3 region: CASSPRRGNNQPQHF. The nucleotide sequence is TGTGCCAGCTCACCACGGAGGGGGAATAATCAGCCCCAGCATTTT.